Listed below are T cell receptor beta chains from one sample, sequenced in a study of brain T cells in children with intractable seizures. TCRdb's copy holds only in-frame clones and misses some; the assay was immunoSEQ multiplex PCR. The sample yields 340,000 or so clones, about 94% seen once. Sequenced here: peripheral blood, sampled roughly 5 months after surgery. Receptors originate from a boy under three years old with tuberous sclerosis and intractable seizures. Both conserved end residues are part of each CDR3. The D gene is left open where the match is weak. Rows may omit the clone size; those that give it use once, few, many or a size class.

v_gene	d_gene	abundance	j_gene	CDR3nt	CDR3aa
TRBV12-3/TRBV12-4	NA	NA	TRBJ1-1	TGTGCCAGCAGTTTCGGGGAGAACACTGAAGCTTTCTTT	CASSFGENTEAFF
TRBV7-6	TRBD2	once	TRBJ2-2	TGTGCCAGCAGCTCCCGGACTAGCGGGAACACCGGGGAGCTGTTTTTT	CASSSRTSGNTGELFF
TRBV11-2	TRBD1	NA	TRBJ1-1	TGTGCCAGCAGCTTAAGTGGGACAGGGGTATCAAGAGCTTTCTTT	CASSLSGTGVSRAFF
TRBV5-1	TRBD2	NA	TRBJ2-1	TGCGCCAGCAGTGGACTAGCGGGAGTCAATGAGCAGTTCTTC	CASSGLAGVNEQFF
TRBV19	NA	NA	TRBJ2-5	TGTGCCAGTAGTATAGCATCAGGAACAGTGGCCCAGTACTTC	CASSIASGTVAQYF
TRBV27	TRBD2	NA	TRBJ2-3	TGTGCCAGCAGGCGCGCCGGGCGGGAGTACACAGATACGCAGTATTTT	CASRRAGREYTDTQYF
TRBV6-1	TRBD2	NA	TRBJ2-7	TGTGCCAGCAGTGAACGACTAGCGGGGGGCCGCACCTACGAGCAGTACTTC	CASSERLAGGRTYEQYF
TRBV6-4	TRBD2	once	TRBJ2-1	TGTGCCAGCAGATGTCCTAGCGGGAGCTCCTACAATGAGCAGTTCTTC	CASRCPSGSSYNEQFF
TRBV5-8	NA	once	TRBJ1-4	TGTGCCAGCAGCTTGAGGAGGGGTCGTGAAAAACTGTTTTTT	CASSLRRGREKLFF
TRBV7-2	NA	NA	TRBJ1-4	TGTGCCAGCAGCCCGGGGCCTAATGAAAAACTGTTTTTT	CASSPGPNEKLFF